This T cell receptor beta chain was observed in a study of T cells in women clearing cervical HPV infection listed by TCRdb under 2018. In terms of the full investigation: Cases were some 24 women with histologically confirmed HPV16-related CIN3 or worse, including a couple of invasive cancers. Controls were around 24 women whose single incident HPV16 infection cleared within 12 months without precancer or cancer developing. Blood from cases was collected at the visit where the lesion was first found, while blood from controls was collected once the infection could no longer be detected. Among cases, blood sampling occurred a median of 149 days after lesion detection, with an interquartile range of about 80 to 210 days. HLA typing was available for only a few women, so HLA type could not be excluded as a confounder. The exploratory proof-of-principle case-control study was nested within the Guanacaste HPV Natural History Study in Costa Rica and compared TCR repertoires across cervical HPV16 outcomes. Cases and controls were matched on year of sample collection and on age within five years. Cases had a median age of almost 35 years and controls had a median age of 38, with no significant differences in baseline characteristics. In the parent cohort, 8,500 to 12,000 women aged 18 or older were enrolled in Guanacaste, Costa Rica, during about 1993 to 1994 and were followed for less than 8 years. Five blinded duplicates per group were added as quality controls, giving some 60 samples: around 50 participants and roughly 10 replicates. Points the paper makes about the study in general: TCR repertoire richness was significantly higher in CIN3+ cases than in controls across sequencing depths, while evenness did not differ. Because the number of T cells in each sample was unknown, differences in richness could reflect differing T-cell content rather than repertoire biology. Cases had lower TRBV6-7 relative abundance than controls (about 0.1% versus 0.15%; Bonferroni P = 0.0008). Whether associations preceded infection or resulted from infection could not be shown with the cross-sectional design, and effector/memory subsets and HPV-specific T cells were not isolated. Random forest classifiers that combined richness and V gene abundances separated cases from controls with an estimated AUC of 0.8 to 0.9.

Trimming at the junction amounts to 4 bases on V and 11 bases on J, and the germline ends lie 12 bases apart. There are 13 amino acids in the CDR3, from cysteine to phenylalanine inclusive. The DNA has 30 bases, all within the CDR3, and is read from base 1. The germline V gene yields SGHNT for CDR1 and YENEEA for CDR2. Every participant had a single incident cervical HPV16 infection, and prevalent HPV16 infections were excluded. Cervical HPV DNA was detected with MY09/MY11 PCR, and genotyping was done by dot-blot hybridization. Approximately 15 mL of heparinized blood were centrifuged, and the buffy coat was split into aliquots, frozen at -30 degrees C, and then kept at -80 degrees C. QIAGEN kits were used to extract genomic DNA from buffy coat specimens. Concerning this clone itself: The antigen it binds to is not known. The read comes to an end 3 residues before the CDR3 does, leaving the germline J gene to fill in the end.

TCR beta CDR3 regions were amplified by multiplex PCR from an average of about 1,100 ng genomic DNA per sample using the immunoSEQ assay. Primer bias was corrected in the assay by using a complete synthetic TCR repertoire to establish an amplification baseline. The amplicons were sequenced on the Illumina platform. Processing in the source paper ran as follows. Sequence errors were corrected by clustering with frequency ratios and a modified nearest-neighbor algorithm, and the sequences were then analyzed in the immunoSEQ Analyzer using IMGT gene definitions. At each rarefaction depth, TCR richness and evenness were averaged across 20 rarefaction repeats, and samples with fewer sequences than that depth were excluded. Wilcoxon rank sum tests with FDR correction were used to compare V, D and J gene relative abundances between the groups. In the blinded duplicates, the intraclass correlation was 95.6% for TCR richness and averaged about 80% across over 65 gene segments. The table was pulled from immuneACCESS by TCRdb, which kept in-frame rearrangements only. Such tables lose some clones; where checked, under half of the loss comes from unresolved V genes, and the rest has no known cause. V, J and clone size were drawn from that table, and D and trimming were deduced from the DNA. In this sample's table one finds fewer than 35,000 clones. Jointly, the top ten make up approximately 4.2% of the sample.

The specimen sequenced was blood buffy coat. The TCR sequence derives from a woman between 18 and 69 years old with a cervical HPV16 infection that either progressed to CIN3+ or cleared (not recorded which). Rearrangement joined TRBV11-3 to TRBJ2-6; D gene: possibly TRBD1, on 6 matching bases. The CDR3: CASSSRDMDVLTF. The part of the CDR3 DNA that was read is TGTGCCAGCAGCTCCCGGGACATGGACGTC.